Listed below are T cell receptor beta chains from one sample, sequenced in a study of blood T cells in healthy people across ages. Via MiXCR, TCRdb re-called the 5' RACE reads, giving one row per CDR3 protein. The sample contains around 1,000,000 distinct CDR3 sequences, about 23% of which appear only once. The same data also contributed to another study, on T cells of mothers and their children.

Sequencing was carried out using blood. All receptors derive from a girl aged 2 to 10 in good health. Both conserved end residues are part of each CDR3. A D gene is named only where the DNA matches it firmly.

d_call	v_call	cdr3_aa
NA	TRBV28	CASSPRPPGPYIEQYF
NA	TRBV7-8	CASSLALAGSPLHF
TRBD1	TRBV7-9	CACSSGTGRNFYEQYF
NA	TRBV13	CASSSRLGPYEQYF
NA	TRBV10-3	CAIMTGSYEQCF
NA	TRBV5-5	CASSPPVGLANYGYTF
NA	TRBV10-2	CASRTGPSNTEAFF
TRBD2	TRBV27	CATAPGLAISTDTQYF
NA	TRBV28	CASRTARGYGYTF
TRBD2	TRBV9	CASSVGTSGGLGEQFF
NA	TRBV7-9	CASSPVGGNTIYF
TRBD2	TRBV5-4	CASSLGLAGGSSNEQFF
TRBD1	TRBV9	CASSVSSNGDSASYKQYF
NA	TRBV29-1	CSVRPGLQSGGYTF
NA	TRBV12-3/TRBV12-4	CASSPSSGMGIETQYF
NA	TRBV29-1	CSVDVSNQETQYF
TRBD1	TRBV9	CASSLSGTGIYNEQFF
TRBD2	TRBV6-6	CASSYILAGGPGEQFF
NA	TRBV4-2	CASSHDGWDEHTGELFF
NA	TRBV27	CASRPAGTLSGNTIYF
TRBD1	TRBV12-3/TRBV12-4	CASSGIRGLRETQYF
NA	TRBV29-1	CSVGRQQETQYF
NA	TRBV28	CASSKSGANVLTF
NA	TRBV9	CASSPRDFNLNF
TRBD1	TRBV5-1	CASSFSSTGLSYEQYF
NA	TRBV10-3	CAISPGTRNTGELFF
TRBD1	TRBV12-3/TRBV12-4	CASSSGTGEDHYEQYF
NA	TRBV29-1	CSVDRTGYGYTF
NA	TRBV27	CATYQGEAFF
NA	TRBV29-1	CSSLVGAHSTDTQYF
NA	TRBV4-3	CASSQDLGSDTQYF
TRBD1	TRBV28	CASSLLGQGYTGELFF
NA	TRBV20-1	CSARGTENIQYF
TRBD2	TRBV27	CASSPLQAGGVLNEQFF
NA	TRBV10-2	CASSAGTSTFNEQFF
NA	TRBV19	CASSIDRRSNEQFF
NA	TRBV5-1	CASSREPNQETQYF
NA	TRBV12-3/TRBV12-4	CASSLANVQETQYF
TRBD1	TRBV7-2	CAGSLEWQGGNEKLFF